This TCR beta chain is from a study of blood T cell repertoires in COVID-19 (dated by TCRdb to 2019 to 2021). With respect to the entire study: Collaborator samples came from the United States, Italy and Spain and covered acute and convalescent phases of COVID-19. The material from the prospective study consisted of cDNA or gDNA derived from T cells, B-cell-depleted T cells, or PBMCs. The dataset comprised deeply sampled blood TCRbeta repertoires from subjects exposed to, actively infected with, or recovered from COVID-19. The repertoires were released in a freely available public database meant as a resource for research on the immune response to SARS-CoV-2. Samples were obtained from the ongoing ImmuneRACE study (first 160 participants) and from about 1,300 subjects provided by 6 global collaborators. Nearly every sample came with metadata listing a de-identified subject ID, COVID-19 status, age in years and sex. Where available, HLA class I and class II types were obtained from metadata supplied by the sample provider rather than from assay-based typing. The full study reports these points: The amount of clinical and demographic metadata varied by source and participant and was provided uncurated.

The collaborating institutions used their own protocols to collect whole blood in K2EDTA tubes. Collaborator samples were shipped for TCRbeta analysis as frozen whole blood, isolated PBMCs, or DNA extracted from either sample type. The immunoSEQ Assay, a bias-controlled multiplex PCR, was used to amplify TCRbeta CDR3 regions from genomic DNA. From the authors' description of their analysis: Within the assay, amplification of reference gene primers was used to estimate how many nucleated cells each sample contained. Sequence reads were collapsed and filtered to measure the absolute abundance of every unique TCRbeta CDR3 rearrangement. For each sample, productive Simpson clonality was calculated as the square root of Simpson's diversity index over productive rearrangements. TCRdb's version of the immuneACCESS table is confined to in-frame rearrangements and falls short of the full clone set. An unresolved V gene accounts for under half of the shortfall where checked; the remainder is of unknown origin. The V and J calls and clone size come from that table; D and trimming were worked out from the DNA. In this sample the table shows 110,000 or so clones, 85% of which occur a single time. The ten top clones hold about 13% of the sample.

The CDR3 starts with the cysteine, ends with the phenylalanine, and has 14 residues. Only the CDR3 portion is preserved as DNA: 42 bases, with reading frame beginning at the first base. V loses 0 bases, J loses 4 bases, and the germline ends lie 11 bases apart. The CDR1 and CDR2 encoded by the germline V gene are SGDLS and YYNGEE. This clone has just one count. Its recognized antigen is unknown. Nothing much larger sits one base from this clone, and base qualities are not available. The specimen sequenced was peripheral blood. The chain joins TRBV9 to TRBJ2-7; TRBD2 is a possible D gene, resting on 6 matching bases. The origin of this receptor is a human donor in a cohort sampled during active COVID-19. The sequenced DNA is TGTGCCAGCAGCGTAGCCGGGGGACCGTACGAGCAGTACTTC. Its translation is CASSVAGGPYEQYF.